The present T cell receptor beta chain was sequenced within a study of T cells in Graves' hyperthyroidism and ophthalmopathy. This CDR3 has 14 residues. Unmatched junction bases numbered 6, after V lost 4 bases and J lost 4 bases. Germline CDR1 is SGHTA and CDR2 is FQGNSA. A lack of ophthalmopathy progression within 18 months defined stable Graves' hyperthyroidism. It was around 11 ml of fresh peripheral blood that supplied the PBMCs. This clonotype was recorded many times. Its antigen remains unidentified. Whole-study results and caveats: Most expanded thyroid clonotypes above 0.001 recurred in blood. In validation, the model predicted ophthalmopathy. These predictions came a median about 6 months before onset.

Authors of the study amplified TCR beta CDR3 regions from RNA transcripts. Primed by the HTBI set, a first-round RT-PCR was run on the TCR CDR3. MiXCR, applied by TCRdb to the multiplex PCR reads, yields one record per CDR3 protein. The sample lists nearly 750,000 distinct CDR3 sequences, roughly a third seen once, with less than 40% in the top ten. The chain has TRBV7-2 and TRBJ1-2; TRBD1 agrees at 7 bases. The clonotype originates from a woman in her thirties or forties with Graves' hyperthyroidism. The specimen was blood. The CDR3, as DNA: TGTGCCAGCAGCTACGGACAGGCAGCCTATGGCTACACCTTC. Amino acid sequence: CASSYGQAAYGYTF.